The clone carrying this T cell receptor (beta chain) was recorded a few times. The antigen is unknown. Its ends do not fully match the called genes, so a read error is possible. Germline CDR1 LGHNA, CDR2 YSLEER. The CDR3 has 15 residues. Unique molecular identifiers tagged the TCRbeta library. Using its own MiXCR run on the PCR reads, TCRdb lists one record per CDR3 protein. This sample has 480,000 or so distinct CDR3 sequences, with 10% found just once. The sample originates from a study of T-cell reconstitution after alpha-beta-depleted transplantation in children. Whole-study findings and limits: From newly produced T cells came most of the T-cell counts and diversity one year after transplant.

V gene TRBV4-3 combines with J gene TRBJ2-2, with 8 bases aligning to TRBD2. The clonotype originates from a child under 10 years old with inherited bone marrow failure, due to receive a stem cell transplant. The starting material was PBMCs, obtained before TCRalphabeta/CD19-depleted stem cell transplant. The CDR3 nucleotides are TGCGCCAGCAGCCAGGTCGCGGGAGGAGACGGGGAGCGGTTTTTT. Protein sequence: CASSQVAGGDGERFF.